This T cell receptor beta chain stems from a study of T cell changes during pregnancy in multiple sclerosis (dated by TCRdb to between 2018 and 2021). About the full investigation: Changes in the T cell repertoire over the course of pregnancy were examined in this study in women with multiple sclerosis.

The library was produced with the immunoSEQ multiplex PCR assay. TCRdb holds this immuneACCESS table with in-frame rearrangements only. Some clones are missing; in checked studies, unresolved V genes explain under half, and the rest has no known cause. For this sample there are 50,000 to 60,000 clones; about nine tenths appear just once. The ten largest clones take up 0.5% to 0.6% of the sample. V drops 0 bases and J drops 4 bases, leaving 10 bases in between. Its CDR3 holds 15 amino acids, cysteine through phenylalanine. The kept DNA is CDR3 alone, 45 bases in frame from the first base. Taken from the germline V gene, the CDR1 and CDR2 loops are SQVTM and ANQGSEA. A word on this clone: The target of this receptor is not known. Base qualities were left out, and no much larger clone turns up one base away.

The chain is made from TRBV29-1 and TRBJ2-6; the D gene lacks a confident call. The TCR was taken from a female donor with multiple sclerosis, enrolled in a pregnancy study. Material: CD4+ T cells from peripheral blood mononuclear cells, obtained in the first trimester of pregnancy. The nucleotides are TGCAGCGTTGAAGATTCCGGTTCCGGGGCCAACGTCCTGACTTTC. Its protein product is CSVEDSGSGANVLTF.